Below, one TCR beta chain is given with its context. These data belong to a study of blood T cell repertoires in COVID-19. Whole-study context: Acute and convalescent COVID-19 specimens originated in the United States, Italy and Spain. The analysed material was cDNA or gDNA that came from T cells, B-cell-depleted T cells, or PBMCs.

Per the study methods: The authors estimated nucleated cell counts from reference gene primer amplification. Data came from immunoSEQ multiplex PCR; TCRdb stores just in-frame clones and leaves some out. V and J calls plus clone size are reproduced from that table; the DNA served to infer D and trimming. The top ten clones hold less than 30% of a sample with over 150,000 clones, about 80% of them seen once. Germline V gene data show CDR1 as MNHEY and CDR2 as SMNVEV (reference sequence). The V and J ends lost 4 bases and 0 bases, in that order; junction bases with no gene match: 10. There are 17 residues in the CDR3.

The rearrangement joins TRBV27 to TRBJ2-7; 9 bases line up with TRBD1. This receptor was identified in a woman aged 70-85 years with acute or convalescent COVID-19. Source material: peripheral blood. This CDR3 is CASSYLTGGKSSYEQYF. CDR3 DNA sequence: TGTGCCAGCAGTTACCTAACAGGGGGCAAGAGCTCCTACGAGCAGTACTTC.